This T cell receptor beta chain was obtained from a study of blood T cell repertoires in COVID-19. Whole-study context: Specimens from acute and convalescent COVID-19 originated in the United States, Italy and Spain.

The V end was cut by 2 bases, the J end by 5 bases, with 13 bases between. The germline gives CDR1 MNHNY, CDR2 SVGAGI (reference sequence). This CDR3 spans 14 amino acids. Original data processing: How many nucleated cells were present was estimated from reference gene primer amplification. TCRdb keeps only in-frame clones here, not all; method: immunoSEQ multiplex PCR. V, J and clone size derive from that table, while D and trimming were established from the DNA sequence. This table has under 150,000 clones, around 83% appearing once. What was sequenced was peripheral blood. This clonotype originated in a middle-aged man with active or convalescent COVID-19. This chain uses TRBV6-6 with TRBJ2-7; D remains unclear. The CDR3 nucleotides are TGTGCCAGCAGTTACCCAGAAACAGAGAACGAGCAGTACTTC. Translation gives CASSYPETENEQYF.